One and the same sample provided the 21 T cell receptor beta chains below, sequenced in a study of T cells in Graves' hyperthyroidism and ophthalmopathy. From RNA transcripts, TCR beta CDR3 regions were amplified. RT-PCR in the first round (using the HTBI primer set) targeted the TCR CDR3. TCRdb re-called the multiplex PCR reads with MiXCR, one entry per CDR3 protein. The sample lists a few hundred thousand distinct CDR3 sequences; around 16% were seen once. Sequenced: blood. These receptor sequences come from a young woman with Graves' hyperthyroidism that later progressed to Graves' ophthalmopathy.

At least ten counts were recorded for this clonotype. V and J are TRBV3-1 and TRBJ2-7, with 9 bases identical to TRBD2. Germline-derived CDR1 and CDR2 are LGHDT and YNNKEL (reference sequence). Losses at the gene ends were 4 bases for V and 3 bases for J; bases not matched to a gene: 4. CDR3 length equals 14 residues. The CDR3 protein is CASSRLAGHYEQYF. CDR3 coding DNA: TGTGCCAGCAGCCGGCTAGCGGGACACTACGAGCAGTACTTC.

This clonotype was detected ten times or more. V gene TRBV20-1 combines with J gene TRBJ2-1; 8 positions match TRBD2. This CDR3 has 15 amino acids. The junction had 3 bases not matched to a gene; V was cut back by 0 bases and J by 2 bases. Germline V gene lookup returns CDR1 DFQATT and CDR2 SNEGSKA (reference sequence). The CDR3 region has the DNA TGCAGTGCTAGAGATGCGCGGGGGGCCTACAATGAGCAGTTCTTC. Translated, it gives CSARDARGAYNEQFF.

The table lists this clonotype with a few counts. CDR3 amino acids: CSASTLAGVNEQFF. CDR3 bases: TGCAGTGCTAGTACTCTAGCGGGAGTCAATGAGCAGTTCTTC. This chain uses TRBV20-1 with TRBJ2-1, with 10 bases matching TRBD2. Germline lookup yields CDR1 DFQATT and CDR2 SNEGSKA (reference sequence). V lost 3 bases and J lost 6; bases outside the gene matches: 5. The CDR3 spans 14 residues.

The J gene is TRBJ2-5, the V gene TRBV3-1, with D perhaps assigned TRBD1 or TRBD2 (5 bases each). V was cut by 0 bases and J by 5 bases, with 10 bases left in between. CDR3 size: 14 residues. CDR1 is LGHDT, CDR2 YNNKEL, per germline (reference sequence). CDR3 in amino acids: CASSQDPWGETQYF. Here the CDR3 DNA reads TGTGCCAGCAGCCAAGATCCTTGGGGGGAGACCCAGTACTTC.

The table lists this clonotype with many counts. The chain has TRBV6-1 and TRBJ2-7, with D tentatively TRBD2 (6 bases). From germline, CDR1 is MNHNS and CDR2 SASEGT. Deletions cut 4 bases from V and 2 bases from J, with 15 bases between. CDR3 length: 15 residues. CDR3 residues: CASSARDWRAYEQYF. CDR3 nucleotides: TGTGCCAGCAGTGCCCGGGACTGGAGGGCCTACGAGCAGTACTTC.

This clonotype showed up many times. The CDR3 loop reads CSAREIAGRSYNEQFF. For the CDR3, the DNA is TGCAGTGCTAGAGAAATAGCGGGGAGATCCTACAATGAGCAGTTCTTC. J is TRBJ2-1 and V is TRBV20-1, with TRBD2 matching 8 bases. The V and J ends lost 0 bases and 1 base, in that order; junction bases with no gene match: 5. The CDR3 has 16 residues. Germline V gives CDR1 DFQATT, CDR2 SNEGSKA (reference sequence).

This clonotype was recorded a few times. V and J are TRBV5-1 and TRBJ1-4; D might be TRBD1 (5 bases). Germline CDR1 SGHRS, CDR2 YFSETQ. This CDR3 region has 13 residues. V lost 0 bases and J 10 bases, leaving 10 bases between the germline ends. The CDR3 DNA is TGCGCCAGCAGCTTGGGGGGCAGGTCAAAACTGTTTTTT. It encodes CASSLGGRSKLFF.

This clonotype has a count of ten or more. The chain has TRBV20-1 and TRBJ2-7; TRBD2 aligns across 8 bases. Germline V gene lookup returns CDR1 DFQATT and CDR2 SNEGSKA (reference sequence). The CDR3 length is 17 residues. V lost 2 bases, J lost 4 bases, and 16 bases stayed unmatched. Written as DNA, the CDR3 is TGCAGTGCTAGATACGGCAGAGGAGCGGGAGTCGCTTACGAGCAGTACTTC. It translates to CSARYGRGAGVAYEQYF.

This clonotype came up many times. The chain is built from TRBV11-2 and TRBJ1-6; D might be TRBD1 (6 bases). Germline V gives CDR1 SGHAT, CDR2 FQNNGV. Trimming took off 3 bases at V and 4 bases at J, with 13 bases between the two ends. This CDR3 has 16 amino acids. The CDR3 here is CASSFSGASYNSPLHF. The CDR3 DNA reads TGTGCCAGCAGCTTTTCAGGGGCCTCGTATAATTCACCCCTCCACTTT.

The chain couples TRBV4-1 to TRBJ2-2; TRBD1 aligns across 12 bases. The V and J ends lost 2 bases and 2 bases, in that order; junction bases with no gene match: 3. CDR3 length equals 17 residues. In germline, CDR1 is MGHRA, CDR2 YSYEKL. CDR3 nucleotide sequence: TGCGCCAGCAGCCAACGGGACAGGGGGCTAAACACCGGGGAGCTGTTTTTT. It is translated as CASSQRDRGLNTGELFF.

This clonotype was detected only a few times. The chain uses TRBV19 and TRBJ2-2, with 7 nucleotides matching TRBD2. Trimming at V came to 4 bases and at J to 5 bases, leaving 7 bases not matched to a gene. The CDR3 is made up of 15 amino acids. CDR1 LNHDA and CDR2 SQIVND come from the germline V gene (reference sequence). CDR3 in amino acids: CASSTPSGLTGELFF. As DNA, the CDR3 is TGTGCCAGTAGTACCCCTAGCGGTCTTACCGGGGAGCTGTTTTTT.

In this sample, this clonotype turned up a few times. The rearrangement uses TRBV5-4 and TRBJ2-7; D assignment may be TRBD1 or TRBD2 (5 bases each). V shed 0 bases and J shed 9 bases, with 13 bases lying between them. CDR1 is SGHNT and CDR2 is YYREEE in the germline V gene (reference sequence). This CDR3 contains 13 residues. The CDR3 region has the DNA TGTGCCAGCAGCTTGGAGCTTCGGGGACGGCAGTACTTC. Amino acid sequence: CASSLELRGRQYF.

This clonotype was seen repeatedly, ten times or more. This chain joins TRBV2 and TRBJ2-1; 7 nucleotides match TRBD2. CDR3 length: 15 amino acids. J was trimmed by 6 bases and V by 2 bases; bases with no gene match: 7. Germline loops: CDR1 SNHLY, CDR2 FYNNEI. The CDR3, as DNA: TGTGCCAGCAGTGAAACCGGGACTACCTCCAATGAGCAGTTCTTC. It yields the protein CASSETGTTSNEQFF.

This clonotype was detected ten times or more. The J gene is TRBJ1-1, the V gene TRBV2; 9 nucleotides agree with TRBD1. V gave up 5 bases and J gave up 4 bases; unmatched junction bases: 8. This CDR3 region has 15 residues. Germline values: CDR1 SNHLY, CDR2 FYNNEI. In DNA form, the CDR3 reads TGTGCCAGCAGTTTACGGACAGGGGAGGGCACTGAAGCTTTCTTT. Translation: CASSLRTGEGTEAFF. Drawing the rest from reference TRBV2 and TRBJ1-1, the complete variable domain is EPEVTQTPSHQVTQMGQEVILRCVPISNHLYFYWYRQILGQKVEFLVSFYNNEISEKSEIFDDQFSVERPDGSNFTLKIRSTKLEDSAMYFCASSLRTGEGTEAFFGQGTRLTVV.

This clonotype was recorded at least ten times. V gene TRBV2 combines with J gene TRBJ1-5, with TRBD1 as a possible D gene (6 bases). This CDR3 has 15 amino acids. Germline V gene lookup returns CDR1 SNHLY and CDR2 FYNNEI. Trimming removed 2 bases from V and 7 bases from J, with 15 bases in between. This CDR3 reads CASSESPGERQPQHF. The CDR3 nucleotides read TGTGCCAGCAGTGAAAGTCCAGGGGAAAGGCAGCCCCAGCATTTT.

This clonotype came up many times. The chain employs TRBV7-9 and TRBJ2-1; 10 bases match TRBD2. From germline, CDR1 is SEHNR and CDR2 FQNEAQ (reference sequence). V was pared by 6 bases and J by 0 bases, with 5 bases of the junction left unmatched. The CDR3 covers 16 residues. CDR3 protein: CASRIAGGYSYNEQFF. The CDR3 DNA reads TGTGCCAGCAGAATAGCGGGAGGCTACTCCTACAATGAGCAGTTCTTC. The entire variable domain, with the rest obtained from reference TRBV7-9 and TRBJ2-1, is as follows: DTGVSQNPRHKITKRGQNVTFRCDPISEHNRLYWYRQTLGQGPEFLTYFQNEAQLEKSRLLSDRFSAERPKGSFSTLEIQRTEQGDSAMYLCASRIAGGYSYNEQFFGPGTRLTVL.

This clonotype was found many times. The gene calls are TRBV6-1 and TRBJ2-5, with D perhaps TRBD1 (6 bases). V shed 5 bases and J shed 9 bases, with 16 bases lying between them. Germline-derived CDR1 and CDR2 are MNHNS and SASEGT. This CDR3 region has 13 residues. In nucleotides, the CDR3 is TGTGCCAGCAGTCTGGACAGCTCGGCGGCCCAGTACTTC. The encoded protein is CASSLDSSAAQYF.

This clonotype was detected many times. The CDR3 protein is CSVVPGEGFYEQYF. The CDR3 DNA is TGCAGCGTTGTGCCTGGGGAGGGTTTCTACGAGCAGTACTTC. The J gene is TRBJ2-7, the V gene TRBV29-1; TRBD2 aligns across 7 bases. The CDR3 is 14 amino acids. J was trimmed by 3 bases and V by 4 bases; bases with no gene match: 9. Germline values: CDR1 SQVTM, CDR2 ANQGSEA.

This clonotype has a handful of counts. The chain carries TRBV5-1 and TRBJ2-7; a weak D match, TRBD1 (6 bases). The CDR3 is 16 amino acids. V lost 5 bases to trimming and J lost 6 bases, with 24 bases between them. CDR1 and CDR2 from the germline V gene are SGHRS and YFSETQ. The CDR3 is CASSSGSGQFSREQYF. CDR3 nucleotide sequence: TGCGCCAGCAGTTCGGGCTCCGGACAGTTTAGTCGCGAGCAGTACTTC.

This clonotype was counted a few times. The rearrangement uses TRBV6-5 and TRBJ2-7; the D gene is possibly TRBD2 (6 bases). Trimming pared 0 bases from V and 3 bases from J, leaving 9 bases between. This CDR3 spans 14 amino acids. Germline lookup yields CDR1 MNHEY and CDR2 SVGAGI. The CDR3 region has the DNA TGTGCCAGCAGTTACTCGGCCGGGAGCTACGAGCAGTACTTC. It is translated as CASSYSAGSYEQYF.

The table lists this clonotype with many counts. The chain recombines TRBV7-8 with TRBJ2-3; TRBD1 aligns across 7 bases. CDR3 length: 13 amino acids. The junction had 5 bases not matched to a gene; V was cut back by 7 bases and J by 4 bases. CDR1 and CDR2 (germline): SGHVS, FQNEAQ. The CDR3 DNA reads as TGTGCCAGCATCTTCCAGGGGGCAGATACGCAGTATTTT. Translated, it gives CASIFQGADTQYF. Full variable domain (outside the CDR3, taken from reference TRBV7-8 and TRBJ2-3): GAGVSQSPRYKVAKRGQDVALRCDPISGHVSLFWYQQALGQGPEFLTYFQNEAQLDKSGLPSDRFFAERPEGSVSTLKIQRTQQEDSAVYLCASIFQGADTQYFGPGTRLTVL.